This record concerns one T cell receptor beta chain sequence. What this receptor recognizes is not known. Base qualities are not provided; no much larger clone lies one nucleotide away. Other DNA sequences in the sample encode the same CDR3. This sample is part of a study of cytomegalovirus exposure and HLA in healthy donors (dated by TCRdb to the late 2010s). As for the study more broadly: An earlier analysis of fewer than 750 of the donors reported 250 to 300 Gb of sequence data and 117 million unique TCR beta sequences obtained from roughly 170 million T cells. Alongside the repertoire data, information on donor age, sex, ethnicity and CMV serostatus was compiled. About 280 gigabases of sequencing data and 70 million to 85 million unique TCR sequences were included in an early release covering 500 to 750 HLA-typed donors. The study aimed to test whether cataloging public T cell receptors could reveal signatures of past pathogen exposure. A later analysis re-examined previously published TCR beta repertoires from just over 650 donors and added high-resolution HLA genotyping to investigate patterns of TCR occurrence. In a later genetic analysis, genome-wide SNP genotypes for about three fifths of the roughly 670 donors were used, and that subset was treated as a discovery cohort. Several DR-DQ haplotypes were treated as single units for association and clustering because of strong linkage in the cohort. The genetic ancestry cluster associated with self-reported Caucasian donors included 81% of the 398 genotyped donors. The later analysis used no new phenotypic data to find candidate immune exposures, relying instead on TCR beta sequences and their occurrence across donors. The study combined high-throughput TCR immunosequencing, statistical association of individual TCRs with disease status, and machine learning to predict cytomegalovirus infection status. Every discovery cohort repertoire had been produced on one sequencing platform. In addition to the first cohort of 666 subjects, a separate validation cohort of 120 different subjects was used. An earlier analysis of approximately 630 of the donors applied high-throughput TCR beta sequencing to assess whether each TCR beta V gene segment acted as functional or pseudogenic. The number of typed donors differed by locus: about 620-630 for A, B, C, DRB1 and DQB1; approximately 530 for DQA1; over 600 for DPA1; and about 470 for DPB1. Using immunosequencing, the study profiled T cell repertoires from about 650 subjects and related those repertoires to cytomegalovirus serostatus. Among roughly 400 genotyped donors of the cohort, an average of about 240,000 unique TCR beta nucleotide sequences were sequenced per donor, 15% to 20% of them non-productive. HLA typing included class I and class II loci at four-digit resolution.

Trimming removed 0 bases from V and 0 bases from J; the gene matches leave 3 bases unexplained. The germline V gene supplies CDR1 MNHEY and CDR2 SVGAGI. The CDR3 spans 16 residues, from the cysteine through the phenylalanine. Of all the DNA, just the CDR3 is kept, 48 bases in frame from base 1. The library was obtained by the immunoSEQ multiplex PCR assay. For the multiplex PCR, a mixture combining 60 forward primers for TCR Vbeta segments and 13 reverse primers for TCR Jbeta segments was used. The CDR3 region of rearranged TCR beta genes was amplified from genomic DNA with a multiplex PCR assay. The Illumina HiSeq System was used to sequence the amplified TCR beta libraries as 87-base-pair reads. In the paper's pipeline: In a later analysis, tens of millions of unique TCR beta chains were counted across the roughly 610 repertoires, and around 11 million of these chains were shared by at least two donors. Raw reads were error-corrected and collapsed into unique sequences with a nearest-neighbor algorithm that merged closely related sequences to remove PCR and sequencing errors. To assign V, D and J gene segments, CDR3 sequences were aligned to IMGT reference sequences. Each retained sequence needed at least a six-nucleotide match to both a V gene segment and a J gene segment. Rearrangements were classified as productive when the CDR3 lacked stop codons and remained in frame with V and J, and all other rearrangements were classified as non-productive. CDR3 was defined according to IMGT convention as the region running from the second conserved V-encoded cysteine to the conserved J-encoded phenylalanine. Sequences without an unambiguous match to a single V gene segment were excluded from the earlier analysis of a few hundred of the donors. In an earlier analysis of approximately 590 of the donors, V segments were called functional above 56.7% productive rearrangements and were called segregating when the between-donor standard deviation exceeded 5%. A statistical classification framework was built for diagnosing cytomegalovirus status from the catalog of TCR beta chain sequences. A later analysis assigned V and J genes by comparing TCR nucleotide sequences with IMGT/GENE-DB human TR gene sequences. The TCRdist pipeline was used in a later analysis to assign CDR3 sequences and most-parsimonious VDJ recombination scenarios. A later analysis defined each TCR beta chain by its CDR3 amino acid sequence plus V-gene family, and excluded reads lacking a unique V-gene family. As a way to deal with suspected cross-contamination and a sequencing artifact, a later analysis dropped 450 to 700 nucleotide sequences that were highly shared and had low generation probability. In a later analysis, a clonal expansion index for each public chain was calculated from normalized within-repertoire ranks of inferred template counts. In a later analysis, generation probabilities were computed using a VDJ recombination model fitted to out-of-frame rearrangements, and the results were checked against IGoR. A later analysis scored TCR-TCR, TCR-HLA and TCR-CMV co-occurrence with hypergeometric tests, applying a repertoire-size bias correction to TCR pairs. False discovery rates were estimated in a later analysis by permuting HLA or CMV assignments 20 times. In a later analysis, co-occurring TCRs were grouped using DBSCAN, and TCRdist sequence similarity was added for clustering within HLA-allele-positive subsets. Repertoires with fewer than 30,000 or more than 120,000 public chains, plus five repertoires with anomalous nucleotide sharing, were excluded from co-occurrence clustering. Not all clones reach the TCRdb copy of this immuneACCESS table, which keeps in-frame sequences only. Checked studies attribute under half of the gap to unresolved V genes and leave the rest unexplained. The V and J calls and clone size were taken over from that table, and D and trimming were inferred from the DNA. The table for this sample lists fewer than 150,000 clones; about 69% of them were counted only once. The ten biggest clones cover about 3.4% of the sample.

The cohort was made up of 500 to 850 healthy bone marrow donors. All cohort members were sampled while nominally healthy, although unrecorded immune exposures were likely present. The donor was CMV seronegative and was included in the group of several hundred seronegative cohort members. A peripheral blood sample was provided by each donor, and peripheral blood mononuclear cells were used for TCR beta sequencing. The Qiagen DNeasy Blood Extraction Kit was used to extract genomic DNA from the blood cell samples. Overall study results and their limits: A later analysis found that TCR association rates varied across HLA loci, with DRB1 alleles showing the most associated TCRs and HLA-C alleles the fewest. Some IMGT-functional V segments, including TRBV6-2 and TRBV6-3, could not be distinguished by the 87-base-pair reads and were therefore excluded. According to a later analysis, most CMV-associated TCR beta chains appeared to be HLA-restricted, and the HLA associations seemed to be driven largely by CMV exposure. A later analysis found that HLA-associated TCR beta chains were more clonally expanded and had lower generation probabilities than equally common non-associated chains. The study listed 170 or so TCR beta chains as associated with cytomegalovirus. According to the authors, the approach could potentially be generalized to other disease states and immunological phenotypes. Linkage disequilibrium might explain the correlated functional status among segregating V segments, but an unknown experimental factor could not be excluded. Sequencing depth was assumed to be roughly uniform across donors in the presence/absence analyses, though that assumption may not hold. A further reported finding was that TCR beta sequences accurately predicted the HLA-A and HLA-B alleles for most subjects in the first cohort. In an earlier analysis of around 600 of the donors, most TCR beta V segments appeared in productive rearrangements about 90% or about 30% of the time, broadly matching IMGT annotations. Because counts were too low, roughly 17 rarely observed V segments, including chromosome 9 orphons, were left out of the earlier analysis of a few hundred of the donors. Three of the identified cytomegalovirus-associated TCR beta chains were confirmed in vitro to be specific for cytomegalovirus antigens. A group of highly shared sequence variants was considered likely to be a technical artifact of the sequencing pipeline. Several of the top co-occurrence clusters appeared to be linked to parvovirus B19, influenza, CMV and Epstein-Barr virus, according to a later analysis. Only TCR beta chains were sequenced in this cohort, and the absence of alpha or paired-chain data limited detectable features. At a false discovery rate of 0.05, a later analysis linked 16,951 TCR beta sequences to specific HLA alleles. In both the original and validation cohorts, the classifier was reported to diagnose cytomegalovirus status with high specificity and sensitivity. Most TCR sequences were seen in very few donors, while some public TCRs were found in many individuals. A later genetic analysis associated a missense DCLRE1C variant with V-gene and J-gene trimming of TCR beta chains, and an independent cohort replicated the association. For the cohort, immune exposure information was limited to CMV serostatus. Because HLA typing was unavailable for some donors at each locus, only the typed subset was used in association tests. When HLA alleles, especially DR and DQ, strongly co-occurred, attributing TCR associations to individual alleles was difficult. In a later genetic analysis, fewer N-insertions in productive TCRs were reported among donors in an Asian-associated ancestry cluster than the approximately 670-donor mean.

This clonotype was sampled from a man between 25 and 39 years old in good health and CMV-seronegative. Here the chain combines TRBV6-5 and TRBJ2-7; 9 junctional bases match TRBD1. The sample taken for sequencing was PBMCs. The DNA is TGTGCCAGCAGTTACTCGAGGACAGGGGACTCCTACGAGCAGTACTTC. It translates to CASSYSRTGDSYEQYF.